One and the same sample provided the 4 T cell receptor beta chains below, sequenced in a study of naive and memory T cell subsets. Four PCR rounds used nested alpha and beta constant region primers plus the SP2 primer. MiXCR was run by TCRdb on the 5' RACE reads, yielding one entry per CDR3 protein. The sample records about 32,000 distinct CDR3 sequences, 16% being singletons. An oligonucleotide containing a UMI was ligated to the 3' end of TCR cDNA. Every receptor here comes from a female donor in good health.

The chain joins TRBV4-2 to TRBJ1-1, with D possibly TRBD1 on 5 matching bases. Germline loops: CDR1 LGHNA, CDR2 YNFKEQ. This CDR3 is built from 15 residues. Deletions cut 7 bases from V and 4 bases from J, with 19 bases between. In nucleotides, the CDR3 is TGTGCCAGCACCTCGACCCAGGGCGGCGGCACTGAAGCTTTCTTT. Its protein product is CASTSTQGGGTEAFF.

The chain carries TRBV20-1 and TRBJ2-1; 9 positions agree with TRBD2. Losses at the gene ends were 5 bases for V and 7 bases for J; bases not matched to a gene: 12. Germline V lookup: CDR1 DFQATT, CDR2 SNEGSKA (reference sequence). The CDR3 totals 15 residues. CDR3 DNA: TGCAGTGCTTCAACCAGCGGGGGGCGAAAAAATGAGCAGTTCTTC. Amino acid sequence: CSASTSGGRKNEQFF.

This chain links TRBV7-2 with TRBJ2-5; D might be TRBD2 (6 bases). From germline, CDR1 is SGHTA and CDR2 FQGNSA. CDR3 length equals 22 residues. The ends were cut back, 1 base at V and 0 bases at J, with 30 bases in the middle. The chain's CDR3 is CASSLVRFGGLARTRDQETQYF. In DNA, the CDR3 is TGTGCCAGCAGCTTAGTTCGTTTCGGTGGCCTAGCGAGGACCCGAGACCAAGAGACCCAGTACTTC.

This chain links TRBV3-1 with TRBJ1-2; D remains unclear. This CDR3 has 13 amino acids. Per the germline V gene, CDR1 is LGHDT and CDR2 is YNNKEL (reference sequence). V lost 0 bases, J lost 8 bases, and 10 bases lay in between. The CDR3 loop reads CASSQDGLRGYTF. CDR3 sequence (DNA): TGTGCCAGCAGCCAAGACGGTCTTCGCGGCTACACCTTC. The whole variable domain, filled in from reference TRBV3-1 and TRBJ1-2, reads DTAVSQTPKYLVTQMGNDKSIKCEQNLGHDTMYWYKQDSKKFLKIMFSYNNKELIINETVPNRFSPKSPDKAHLNLHINSLELGDSAVYFCASSQDGLRGYTFGSGTRLTVV.